The sequence of this T cell receptor (beta chain) was determined in a study of cytomegalovirus exposure and HLA in healthy donors. Study summary: Assignment to the Caucasian-associated ancestry cluster applied to more than 75% of the roughly 420 genotyped donors. Regarding the study as a whole: The presence/absence work took it that sequencing depth was about the same across donors. Excluded were some V segments that proved indistinguishable, including TRBV6-2 and TRBV6-3.

This CDR3 is built from 15 residues. Germline CDR1 SQVTM, CDR2 ANQGSEA. V lost 2 bases, J lost 8 bases, and 10 bases stayed unmatched. Worth noting for this clone: Its antigen is still unknown.

The primer mix had 60 Vbeta and 13 Jbeta primers. Libraries were prepared by immunoSEQ multiplex PCR; TCRdb keeps only in-frame clonotypes and omits some of them. The table has 98,000 or so clones, under 80% seen once; the top ten hold roughly 2%. The receptor's source is a middle-aged man in good health and CMV-seronegative. Source material: PBMCs. J is TRBJ1-2 and V is TRBV29-1; 11 bases fit TRBD1. CDR3 residues: CSVETGTGGVWGYTF. The DNA for the CDR3 is TGCAGCGTTGAAACGGGGACAGGGGGAGTCTGGGGCTACACCTTC.